This T cell receptor beta chain stems from a study of shared clonotypes between healthy human individuals. Study-wide context: For every donor, three CD4 naive, three CD4 memory, two CD8 naive and one CD8 memory plates were used.

In the case of this clone: The antigen is undetermined.

General study results and limits: Compared with memory subsets, naive subsets generally had larger estimated richness.

V lost 5 bases and J 6 bases, leaving 19 bases between the germline ends. The CDR3 extends over 15 amino acids. The germline V gene encodes CDR1 MNHEY and CDR2 SMNVEV (reference sequence). Using immunoSEQ multiplex PCR, the repertoire was profiled, and TCRdb retains in-frame clones only, with some absent. The sample comprises hundreds of thousands of clones, about 80% of which are singletons, and 1.5% to 2% rests with the top ten. The receptor comes from a woman aged 30 to 39 in good health. Sequencing input: memory CD4+ T cells sorted from blood. Subset defined: CD45RA-negative fraction. This chain connects TRBV27 to TRBJ1-2, with D maybe TRBD1 (6 bases). CDR3 DNA: TGTGCCAGCAGTCGAACAGGGATCCTAGGAGATGGCTACACCTTC. Protein: CASSRTGILGDGYTF.